The 23 T cell receptor beta chains given below trace back to one sample, sequenced in a study of CD8 T cells in ankylosing spondylitis. Study findings and constraints: Ankylosing spondylitis blood seemed to carry a telltale TCR beta motif made of fewer than ten highly homologous variants.

TCRdb passed the 5' RACE reads through MiXCR, listing each CDR3 protein once. The sample records about 220,000 distinct CDR3 sequences, roughly 6.6% being singletons. Antigen specificity for these receptors is unknown. Specimen: blood, either unsorted or a sorted T cell fraction (not recorded which). The receptors were gathered from a male donor with ankylosing spondylitis.

This clonotype was picked up many times. The gene calls are TRBV6-1 and TRBJ2-1, with TRBD1 identical over 11 bases. Germline values: CDR1 MNHNS, CDR2 SASEGT. This CDR3 region has 14 residues. With V trimmed by 4 bases and J by 9 bases, 5 bases remained unmatched. The CDR3 is CASSVGQGAIEQFF. CDR3 in DNA: TGTGCCAGCAGTGTAGGACAGGGGGCTATTGAGCAGTTCTTC.

This clonotype was recorded at least ten times. The J gene is TRBJ1-2, the V gene TRBV7-9; D is unclear. CDR3 length: 13 amino acids. Per the germline V gene, CDR1 is SEHNR and CDR2 is FQNEAQ (reference sequence). Trimming stripped 5 bases from V and 8 bases from J, with 15 bases between. This chain's CDR3 is CASSPDGWEGYTF. The CDR3 DNA is TGTGCCAGCAGCCCGGACGGGTGGGAAGGCTACACCTTC. The complete variable domain, with remaining parts taken from reference TRBV7-9 and TRBJ1-2, reads DTGVSQNPRHKITKRGQNVTFRCDPISEHNRLYWYRQTLGQGPEFLTYFQNEAQLEKSRLLSDRFSAERPKGSFSTLEIQRTEQGDSAMYLCASSPDGWEGYTFGSGTRLTVV.

The sample holds a few counts of this clonotype. The chain employs TRBV27 and TRBJ1-6; D remains ambiguous. V was trimmed by 5 bases and J by 7 bases, leaving 15 bases between them. The CDR3 length is 15 residues. Germline lookup yields CDR1 MNHEY and CDR2 SMNVEV (reference sequence). The CDR3 protein is CASSPSPGGNSPLHF. The CDR3 region has the DNA TGTGCCAGCAGTCCCTCGCCAGGTGGGAATTCACCCCTCCACTTT.

In this sample, this clonotype turned up many times. This sequence joins TRBV5-6 and TRBJ2-2; D possibly corresponds to TRBD1 (6 bases). Germline V gives CDR1 SGHDT, CDR2 YYEEEE. Trimming took 1 base from V and 1 from J, leaving 11 bases between them. This CDR3 region has 16 residues. The CDR3 is CASSLMGALNTGELFF. In DNA form, the CDR3 reads TGTGCCAGCAGCTTGATGGGGGCCTTGAACACCGGGGAGCTGTTTTTT.

This clonotype was detected ten times or more. This chain links TRBV7-9 with TRBJ2-1, with D possibly called TRBD1 or TRBD2 (5 bases each). CDR3 length: 13 residues. Per the germline V gene, CDR1 is SEHNR and CDR2 is FQNEAQ (reference sequence). Trimming removed 5 bases at V and 7 bases at J, with 12 bases between. CDR3 loop: CASSTMWGNEQFF. The CDR3 DNA follows: TGTGCCAGCAGCACCATGTGGGGGAATGAGCAGTTCTTC. The full variable domain, with the rest looked up from reference TRBV7-9 and TRBJ2-1, is DTGVSQNPRHKITKRGQNVTFRCDPISEHNRLYWYRQTLGQGPEFLTYFQNEAQLEKSRLLSDRFSAERPKGSFSTLEIQRTEQGDSAMYLCASSTMWGNEQFFGPGTRLTVL.

This clonotype occurred many times. The V call is TRBV20-1, the J call TRBJ1-5; tentative D call: TRBD1 (5 bases). The CDR3 spans 13 residues. The germline gives CDR1 DFQATT, CDR2 SNEGSKA (reference sequence). V was clipped by 1 base and J by 3 bases, with 7 bases between them. In DNA, the CDR3 is TGCAGTGCTAGAGGCAGGGCCAATCAGCCCCAGCATTTT. Translating it yields CSARGRANQPQHF.

This clonotype was counted only a few times. The rearrangement uses TRBV27 and TRBJ1-4; D unclear. Germline V gene sequence: CDR1 MNHEY, CDR2 SMNVEV (reference sequence). There are 13 residues in the CDR3. The V end lost 6 bases, the J end lost 0 bases, and 5 bases lay between the germline ends. CDR3 sequence reads: CASRSATNEKLFF. The CDR3 DNA reads as TGTGCCAGCAGGAGTGCAACTAATGAAAAACTGTTTTTT.

This clonotype has ten or more counts. V is TRBV6-4 and J is TRBJ2-3; 7 nucleotides match TRBD2. The CDR3 contains 15 residues. Germline lookup yields CDR1 MRHNA and CDR2 SNTAGT. The junction had 4 bases not matched to a gene; V was cut back by 3 bases and J by 1 base. Here the CDR3 DNA reads TGTGCCAGCAGTGAATCAACTAGCGGCACAGATACGCAGTATTTT. Translation: CASSESTSGTDTQYF.

This clonotype has at least ten counts. The chain employs TRBV29-1 and TRBJ1-1, with no clear D. V dropped 4 bases and J dropped 7 bases, with 7 bases sitting between them. This CDR3 is built from 10 residues. Germline values: CDR1 SQVTM, CDR2 ANQGSEA. CDR3 in amino acids: CSVGVSEAFF. The DNA of the CDR3 is TGCAGCGTTGGTGTGAGTGAAGCTTTCTTT.

Many counts were recorded for this clonotype. The chain joins TRBV7-9 to TRBJ2-1, with TRBD2 matching over 10 bases. The CDR3 consists of 15 residues. Germline values: CDR1 SEHNR, CDR2 FQNEAQ (reference sequence). After removal of 4 bases from V and 8 bases from J, the junction contained 8 bases not matched to a gene. This chain's CDR3 is CASSSSGSYRHEQFF. CDR3 sequence (DNA): TGTGCCAGCAGCTCTAGCGGGAGTTATCGTCATGAGCAGTTCTTC.

This clonotype was observed many times. V is TRBV28 and J is TRBJ2-7, with 9 bases matching TRBD1. Losses at the gene ends were 6 bases for V and 0 bases for J; bases not matched to a gene: 3. CDR1 is MDHEN, CDR2 SYDVKM, per germline. The CDR3 extends over 14 amino acids. This CDR3 reads CASSETGGSYEQYF. The DNA of the CDR3 is TGTGCCAGCAGCGAGACAGGGGGCTCCTACGAGCAGTACTTC.

This clonotype was detected many times. The chain's CDR3 is CATSVRGGGTQYF. The CDR3 coding sequence is TGTGCCACCAGTGTCCGGGGAGGTGGGACCCAGTACTTC. This chain joins TRBV24-1 and TRBJ2-5; D is possibly TRBD2 (6 bases). Germline V gene lookup returns CDR1 KGHDR and CDR2 SFDVKD. V shed 5 bases and J shed 7 bases, with 13 bases lying between them. This CDR3 region has 13 residues.

J is TRBJ1-1 and V is TRBV11-1; 9 bases match TRBD1. V dropped 3 bases and J dropped 0; count of bases not matched to a gene: 11. The CDR3 length is 18 residues. The germline CDR1 and CDR2 sequences are SGHAT and FQDESV (reference sequence). DNA of the CDR3: TGTGCCAGCAGCTTCTTAGCGCCGGGACAGGGAATGAACACTGAAGCTTTCTTT. It codes for CASSFLAPGQGMNTEAFF.

About this clonotype: This sequence may be a read error, since a much larger clone differs from it by one base. The chain employs TRBV2 and TRBJ1-1; D is possibly TRBD1 (6 bases). The CDR3 has 14 residues. Germline-derived CDR1 and CDR2 are SNHLY and FYNNEI. The CDR3, as DNA: TGTGCCACCAGTGAACAGGGACGGAACACTGAAGCTTTCTTT. It encodes CATSEQGRNTEAFF.

This clonotype was seen repeatedly, ten times or more. The chain joins TRBV6-2 or TRBV6-3 to TRBJ2-1, with a possible D match to TRBD1 (5 bases). CDR1 and CDR2 (germline): MNHEY, SVGEGT. This CDR3 region has 16 residues. V lost 2 bases, J lost 0 bases, and 11 bases lay in between. This chain's CDR3 is CASSYGALSSYNEQFF. CDR3 in DNA: TGTGCCAGCAGTTACGGGGCGCTGAGCTCCTACAATGAGCAGTTCTTC.

This clonotype came up many times. The chain couples TRBV4-2 to TRBJ2-1; 9 bases agree with TRBD1. Germline CDR1 LGHNA, CDR2 YNFKEQ. This CDR3 region has 15 residues. The V and J ends lost 0 bases and 4 bases, in that order; junction bases with no gene match: 1. The CDR3 DNA sequence: TGTGCCAGCAGCCAAGATGGGACAGGGTACAATGAGCAGTTCTTC. Encoded protein: CASSQDGTGYNEQFF.

The chain recombines TRBV9 with TRBJ1-1; 7 positions agree with TRBD1. The germline V gene encodes CDR1 SGDLS and CDR2 YYNGEE. This CDR3 spans 14 amino acids. V shed 4 bases, J shed 1 base, and the junction held 4 bases outside the gene matches. The CDR3 sequence: CASSPRDRNTEAFF. The DNA of the CDR3 is TGTGCCAGCAGCCCCCGGGACAGGAACACTGAAGCTTTCTTT.

In its sample, this clonotype was seen many times. The J gene is TRBJ2-3, the V gene TRBV7-9; D call uncertain. From germline, CDR1 is SEHNR and CDR2 FQNEAQ (reference sequence). The CDR3 extends over 13 amino acids. V was shortened by 3 bases and J by 4 bases, with 8 bases between the two germline ends. The CDR3: CASSFLRADTQYF. The CDR3 coding sequence is TGTGCCAGCAGCTTCCTTAGGGCAGATACGCAGTATTTT.

The V gene is TRBV7-9, the J gene TRBJ1-2; the D gene is possibly TRBD1 (5 bases). Germline CDR1 and CDR2: SEHNR and FQNEAQ (reference sequence). The germline V and J ends were trimmed by 5 bases and 4 bases, with 20 bases remaining between them. There are 16 residues in the CDR3. The CDR3 DNA is TGTGCCAGCAGCACCTGGGATACCGGGGACTTCTATGGCTACACCTTC. Its protein product is CASSTWDTGDFYGYTF.

The chain recombines TRBV29-1 with TRBJ1-2, with D perhaps TRBD1 (6 bases). V lost 7 bases to trimming and J lost 2 bases, with 20 bases between them. Germline V gives CDR1 SQVTM, CDR2 ANQGSEA. This CDR3 contains 15 residues. CDR3 amino acids: CSATLNRVVNYGYTF. Here the CDR3 DNA reads TGCAGCGCGACATTAAACAGGGTGGTCAACTATGGCTACACCTTC.

In this sample, this clonotype turned up many times. This chain links TRBV11-2 with TRBJ2-1; no clear D gene. V was trimmed by 1 base and J by 4 bases, leaving 14 bases between them. Per germline, CDR1 SGHAT and CDR2 FQNNGV. The CDR3 loop spans 16 amino acids. The CDR3 sequence is CASSLVTRKRYNEQFF. DNA of the CDR3: TGTGCCAGCAGCTTAGTGACGAGGAAGAGGTACAATGAGCAGTTCTTC.

This clonotype occurred many times. V usage is TRBV25-1 and J usage is TRBJ1-4, with 8 bases identical to TRBD1. Per germline, CDR1 MGHDK and CDR2 SYGVNS. The CDR3 length is 12 residues. Trimming took 8 bases from V and 8 from J; bases not matched to a gene: 4. The CDR3 region has the DNA TGTGCCAGCGGGACAGGTGGGGAAAAACTGTTTTTT. This translates into CASGTGGEKLFF.

This clonotype was detected many times. The chain's CDR3 is CASIPRGGTELNGYTF. In nucleotides, the CDR3 is TGTGCCAGCATACCCCGCGGAGGGACTGAGCTTAATGGCTACACCTTC. This chain uses TRBV7-9 with TRBJ1-2; D is perhaps TRBD1 (5 bases). Germline loops: CDR1 SEHNR, CDR2 FQNEAQ (reference sequence). Trimming took off 7 bases at V and 6 bases at J, with 24 bases between the two ends. The CDR3 runs 16 residues. Together with reference TRBV7-9 and TRBJ1-2, the CDR3 gives the full variable domain: DTGVSQNPRHKITKRGQNVTFRCDPISEHNRLYWYRQTLGQGPEFLTYFQNEAQLEKSRLLSDRFSAERPKGSFSTLEIQRTEQGDSAMYLCASIPRGGTELNGYTFGSGTRLTVV.